The T cell receptor (beta chain) described here comes from a study of T cells of healthy individuals. Germline CDR1 and CDR2: KGHDR and SFDVKD. V lost 2 bases, J lost 3 bases, and 9 bases lay in between. The CDR3 sequence is 15 residues long. Each CDR3 protein gets one entry after TCRdb re-called the 5' RACE reads with MiXCR. The sample records around 98,000 distinct CDR3 sequences, roughly 18% being singletons. The sequence derives from a human donor in good health. The chain is built from TRBV24-1 and TRBJ2-2; no definite D call. CDR3 in DNA: TGTGCCACCAGTGATTACAGACGCGACACCGGGGAGCTGTTTTTT. This encodes CATSDYRRDTGELFF.